A single sample gave rise to the 3 T cell receptor beta chains below, sequenced in a study of shared clonotypes between healthy human individuals. Using immunoSEQ multiplex PCR, the repertoire was profiled, and TCRdb retains in-frame clones only, with some absent. The sample shows about 2 million clones, 85% to 95% of them seen only once. Sequences were obtained from naive CD4+ T cells sorted from blood. Subset specified: CD45RA+ positively selected. These receptors were taken from a man aged 18 to 30 in good health.

Turning to this clone: Other nucleotide sequences from this sample produce the same CDR3. The chain uses TRBV30 and TRBJ1-5; 7 bases match TRBD1. The CDR3 is made up of 13 amino acids. Germline assignment: CDR1 GTSNPN and CDR2 SVGIG (reference sequence). V lost 1 base and J lost 5; bases outside the gene matches: 2. The CDR3 loop reads CAWSEGGDQPQHF. The CDR3, as DNA: TGTGCCTGGAGTGAAGGGGGCGATCAGCCCCAGCATTTT.

V gene TRBV6-1 combines with J gene TRBJ1-5; 9 bases are a match to TRBD1. J lost 0 bases, V lost 7 bases, and 4 bases had no gene match. This CDR3 has 15 residues. Germline CDR1 is MNHNS and CDR2 is SASEGT. The DNA for the CDR3 is TGTGCCAGCACGACAGGGGGTATTAGCAATCAGCCCCAGCATTTT. It specifies CASTTGGISNQPQHF.

This chain connects TRBV5-4 to TRBJ2-1, with 7 bases fitting TRBD1. CDR1 and CDR2 from the germline V gene are SGHNT and YYREEE (reference sequence). The CDR3 length is 15 residues. Trimming took 4 bases from V and 9 from J; bases not matched to a gene: 13. CDR3 sequence reads: CASSPGQVHEGEQFF. DNA for the CDR3: TGTGCCAGCAGCCCCGGACAGGTTCATGAGGGTGAGCAGTTCTTC.